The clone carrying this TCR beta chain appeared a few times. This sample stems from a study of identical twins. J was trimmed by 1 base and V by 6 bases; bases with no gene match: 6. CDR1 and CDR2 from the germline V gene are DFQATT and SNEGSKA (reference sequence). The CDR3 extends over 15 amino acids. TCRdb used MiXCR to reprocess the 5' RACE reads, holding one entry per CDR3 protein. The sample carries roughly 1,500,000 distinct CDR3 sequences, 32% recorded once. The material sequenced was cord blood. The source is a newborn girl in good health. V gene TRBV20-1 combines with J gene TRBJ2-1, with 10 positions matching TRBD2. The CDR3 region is CSAQVAGGSYNEQFF. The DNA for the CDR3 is TGCAGTGCGCAGGTAGCGGGGGGTTCCTACAATGAGCAGTTCTTC.